The T cell receptor beta chain under discussion was sequenced for a study of blood T cell repertoires in COVID-19. Losses at the gene ends were 3 bases for V and 1 base for J; bases not matched to a gene: 5. CDR3 length: 15 amino acids. Germline V CDR1 and CDR2: LGHNA, YNFKEQ. Recruitment covered 20 to 25 US areas and drew participants whose ages spanned roughly 18 to 95 years. Cohort placement rested on clinical history that participants reported themselves. The table came from immunoSEQ multiplex PCR; TCRdb's copy has only in-frame clones and leaves some out. The data show about 220,000 clones, less than 90% seen once.

The V call is TRBV4-2, the J call TRBJ1-1, with 7 bases aligning to TRBD1. This TCR came from a woman in her 30s who had recovered from COVID-19. The specimen was PBMCs or T cells enriched from blood (not recorded which). CDR3 amino acids: CASSHPDRENTEAFF. The CDR3 DNA is TGTGCCAGCAGCCATCCCGACAGGGAGAACACTGAAGCTTTCTTT.